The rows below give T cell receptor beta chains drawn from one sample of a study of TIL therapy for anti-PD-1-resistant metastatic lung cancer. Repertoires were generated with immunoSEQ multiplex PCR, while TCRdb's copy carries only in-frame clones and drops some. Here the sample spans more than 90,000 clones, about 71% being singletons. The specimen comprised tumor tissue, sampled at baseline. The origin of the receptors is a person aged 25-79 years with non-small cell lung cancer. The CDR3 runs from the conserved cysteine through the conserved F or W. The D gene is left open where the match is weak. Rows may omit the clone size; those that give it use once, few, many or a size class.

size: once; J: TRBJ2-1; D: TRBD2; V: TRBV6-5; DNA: TGTGCCAGCAGTAGAGCGGGGCCCTACAATGAGCAGTTCTTC; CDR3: CASSRAGPYNEQFF
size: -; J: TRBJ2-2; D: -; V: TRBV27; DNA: TGTGCCAGTACCATGAGTCTCGGAGATTGGAACACCGGGGAGCTGTTTTTT; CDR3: CASTMSLGDWNTGELFF
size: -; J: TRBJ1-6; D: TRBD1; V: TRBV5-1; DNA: TGCGCCAGCAGCAGGGGGACAGACTATAATTCACCCCTCCACTTT; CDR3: CASSRGTDYNSPLHF
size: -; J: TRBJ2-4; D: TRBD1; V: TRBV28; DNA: TGTGCCAGCAGTTATGGGTTCAGGGGGATCCAGTACTTC; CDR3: CASSYGFRGIQYF
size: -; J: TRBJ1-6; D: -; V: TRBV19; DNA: TGTGCCAGTAGTGCAAGACAGAGCTCCTATAATTCACCCCTCCACTTT; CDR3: CASSARQSSYNSPLHF
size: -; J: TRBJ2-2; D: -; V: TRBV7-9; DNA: TGTGCCAGCAGCCCGGGATCAGGGGCCGGGGAGCTGTTTTTT; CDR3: CASSPGSGAGELFF
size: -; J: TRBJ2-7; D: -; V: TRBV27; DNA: TGTGCCAGCAGGTTCCAGTCGAGCTCCTACGAGCAGTACTTC; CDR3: CASRFQSSSYEQYF
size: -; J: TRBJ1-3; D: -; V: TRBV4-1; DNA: TGCGCCAGTCATGTCATTGGGGGAAACACCATATATTTT; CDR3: CASHVIGGNTIYF
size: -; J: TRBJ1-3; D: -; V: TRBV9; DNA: TGTGCCAGCAGCCAAGAGGGGAACGCTGGAAACACCATATATTTT; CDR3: CASSQEGNAGNTIYF
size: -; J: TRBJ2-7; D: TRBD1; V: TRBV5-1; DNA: TGCGCCAGCAGCGCCAGGGACAGTTTCTCCTACGAGCAGTACTTC; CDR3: CASSARDSFSYEQYF
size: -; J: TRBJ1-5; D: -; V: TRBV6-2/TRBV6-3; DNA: TGTGCCAGCAGCCTCAGCCGGGACAAAAATCAGCCCCAGCATTTT; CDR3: CASSLSRDKNQPQHF
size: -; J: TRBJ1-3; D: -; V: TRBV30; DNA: TGTGCCTGGAGTGTTGGTCGGGGTAGTGGAAACACCATATATTTT; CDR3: CAWSVGRGSGNTIYF
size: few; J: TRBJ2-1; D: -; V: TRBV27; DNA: TGTGCCAGCAGTTTCCTCGCAAGGGGCAATGAGCAGTTCTTC; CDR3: CASSFLARGNEQFF
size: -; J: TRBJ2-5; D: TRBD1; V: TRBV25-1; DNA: TGTGCCAGCAGTGAAACAGGGGGTGGGGAGACCCAGTACTTC; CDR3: CASSETGGGETQYF
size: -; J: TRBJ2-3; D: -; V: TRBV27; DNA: TGTGCCAGCAGTTCCTTTACAGATACGCAGTATTTT; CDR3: CASSSFTDTQYF
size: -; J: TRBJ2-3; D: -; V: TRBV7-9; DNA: TGTGCCAGCACCAGACAGCGCACAGATACGCAGTATTTT; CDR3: CASTRQRTDTQYF
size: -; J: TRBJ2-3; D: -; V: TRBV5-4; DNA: TGTGCCAGCAGCGTGGGGGGCCCCACAGATACGCAGTATTTT; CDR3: CASSVGGPTDTQYF
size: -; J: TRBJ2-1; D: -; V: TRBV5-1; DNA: TGCGCCAGCAGCTCACAGGGAAGAAGGACCTACAATGAGCAGTTCTTC; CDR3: CASSSQGRRTYNEQFF
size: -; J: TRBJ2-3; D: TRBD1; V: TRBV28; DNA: TGTGCCAGCTCCTCAGGGGGTCTCGCAGATACGCAGTATTTT; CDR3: CASSSGGLADTQYF
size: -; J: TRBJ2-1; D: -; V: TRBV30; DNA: TGTGCCTGGAGTTGGGGGGCCTACAATGAGCAGTTCTTC; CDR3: CAWSWGAYNEQFF
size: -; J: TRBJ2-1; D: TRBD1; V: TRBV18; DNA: TGTGCCAGCTCACTACTCGGGACAGGGGGGTACAATGAGCAGTTCTTC; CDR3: CASSLLGTGGYNEQFF
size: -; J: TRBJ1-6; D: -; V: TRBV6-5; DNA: TGTGCCAGCCAAGGGGCTCGACAGAATTCACCCCTCCACTTT; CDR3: CASQGARQNSPLHF
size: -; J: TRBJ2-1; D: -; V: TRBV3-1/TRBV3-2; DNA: TGTGCCAGCAGCCAAGAGCGAAGTGAGGGGAGGGAGCAGTTCTTC; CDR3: CASSQERSEGREQFF
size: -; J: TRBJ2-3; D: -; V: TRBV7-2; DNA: TGTGCCAGCAGCTTAGCCGGGGAGAACACAGATACGCAGTATTTT; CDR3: CASSLAGENTDTQYF
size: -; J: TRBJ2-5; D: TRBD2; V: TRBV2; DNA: TGTGCCAGCAGTGAACGACTAGCCCAAGAGACCCAGTACTTC; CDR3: CASSERLAQETQYF
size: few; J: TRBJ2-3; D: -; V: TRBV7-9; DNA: TGTGCCAGCAGCCCGAGGGTGGGGGGAAGCACAGATACGCAGTATTTT; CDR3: CASSPRVGGSTDTQYF
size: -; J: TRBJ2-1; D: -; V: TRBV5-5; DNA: TGTGCCAGCAGCCTCGCAGGGGCCTCCTACAATGAGCAGTTCTTC; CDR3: CASSLAGASYNEQFF
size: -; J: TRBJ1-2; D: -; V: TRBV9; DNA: TGTGCCAGCAGCCCAGGGACAACCCTGGGCTACACCTTC; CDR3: CASSPGTTLGYTF
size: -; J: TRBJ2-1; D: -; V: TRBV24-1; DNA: TGTGCCACCAGTGATTCGGGGGAGCAGTTCTTC; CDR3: CATSDSGEQFF
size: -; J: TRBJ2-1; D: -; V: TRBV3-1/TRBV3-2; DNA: TGTGCCAGCAGCCGTAATATCAATGAGCAGTTCTTC; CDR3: CASSRNINEQFF
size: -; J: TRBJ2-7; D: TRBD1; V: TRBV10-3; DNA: TGTGCCATCAGTGAGGGCAACAGGGGCTACGAGCAGTACTTC; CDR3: CAISEGNRGYEQYF
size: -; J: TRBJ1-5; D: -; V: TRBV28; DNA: TGTGCCAGCAGCCGCGGACAGATCAATCAGCCCCAGCATTTT; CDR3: CASSRGQINQPQHF
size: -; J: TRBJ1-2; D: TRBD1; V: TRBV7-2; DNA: TGTGCCAGCAGCTTCTACCGGGACAGGGAATCGACCCACACCTTC; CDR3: CASSFYRDRESTHTF
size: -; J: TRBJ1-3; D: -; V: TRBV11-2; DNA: TGTGCCAGCAGCTTATCCCCCAGGGAGAGCTCTGGAAACACCATATATTTT; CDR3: CASSLSPRESSGNTIYF
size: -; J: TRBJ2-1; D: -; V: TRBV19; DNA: TGTGCCAGTAAGTTTGGGACAAACTCCTACAATGAGCAGTTCTTC; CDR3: CASKFGTNSYNEQFF
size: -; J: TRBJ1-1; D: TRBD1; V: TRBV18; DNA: TGTGCCAGCTCCGGGTTAGGACAGGGAAGGAACACTGAAGCTTTCTTT; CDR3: CASSGLGQGRNTEAFF
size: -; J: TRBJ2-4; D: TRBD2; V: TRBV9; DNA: TGTGCCAGCAGCGTCCCCTTAGCGGGGGGCCAAAACATTCAGTACTTC; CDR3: CASSVPLAGGQNIQYF
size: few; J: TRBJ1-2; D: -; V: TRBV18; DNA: TGTGCCAGCTCACCACCTGTGGTTAACTATGGCTACACCTTC; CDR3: CASSPPVVNYGYTF
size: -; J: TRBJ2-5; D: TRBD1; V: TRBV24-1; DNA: TGTGCCACCAGTGACACCGGGACAGCAGAGACCCAGTACTTC; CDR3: CATSDTGTAETQYF
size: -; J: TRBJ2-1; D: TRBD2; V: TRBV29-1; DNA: TGCAGCGTCCTCCTCCGAGGACTAGCGGGAGCCCTCTCCTACAATGAGCAGTTCTTC; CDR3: CSVLLRGLAGALSYNEQFF
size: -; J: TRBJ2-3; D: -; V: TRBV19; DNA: TGTGCCAGTACCGGACAGAGCACAGATACGCAGTATTTT; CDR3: CASTGQSTDTQYF
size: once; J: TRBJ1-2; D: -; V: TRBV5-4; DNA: TGTGCCAGCAGCCCTCGGGAGGGACATCGCTATGGCTACACCTTC; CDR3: CASSPREGHRYGYTF
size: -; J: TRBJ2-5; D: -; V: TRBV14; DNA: TGTGCCAGCAGCCAGATGAGGGCTAGCCAAGAGACCCAGTACTTC; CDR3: CASSQMRASQETQYF
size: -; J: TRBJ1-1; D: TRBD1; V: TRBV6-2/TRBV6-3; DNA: TGTGCCAGCAGTTCCTCGGACAGGGGAACTGAAGCTTTCTTT; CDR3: CASSSSDRGTEAFF
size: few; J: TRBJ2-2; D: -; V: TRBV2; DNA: TGTGCCAGCGATGTCGGGGCAGCCCACCGGGAGCTGTTTTTT; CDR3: CASDVGAAHRELFF
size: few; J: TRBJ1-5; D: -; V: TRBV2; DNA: TGTGCCAGCGGCACCCTACCGCAGCCCCAGCATTTT; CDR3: CASGTLPQPQHF
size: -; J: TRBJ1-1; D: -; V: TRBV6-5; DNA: TGTGCCAGCAGTTCTGTCGGGTACACTGAAGCTTTCTTT; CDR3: CASSSVGYTEAFF
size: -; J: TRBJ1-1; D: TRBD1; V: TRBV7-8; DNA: TGTGCCAGCAGCTTTCACAGGGGAAGGAACACTGAAGCTTTCTTT; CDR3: CASSFHRGRNTEAFF
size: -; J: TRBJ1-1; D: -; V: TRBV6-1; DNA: TGTGCCAGCAGTGAAAGTCCGGGGGCGAACACTGAAGCTTTCTTT; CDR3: CASSESPGANTEAFF
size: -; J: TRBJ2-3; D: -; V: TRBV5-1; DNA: TGCGCCAGCAGCGCCGTGCACACAGATACGCAGTATTTT; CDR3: CASSAVHTDTQYF
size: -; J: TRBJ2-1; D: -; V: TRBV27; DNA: TGTGCCAGCAATCCATTCCCCCTCCGCAGCGCCCACCCCAATGAGCAGTTCTTC; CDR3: CASNPFPLRSAHPNEQFF
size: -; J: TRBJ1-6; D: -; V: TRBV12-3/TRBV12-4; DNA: TGTGCCAGCAGTTCGACCGCAAATTCACCCCTCCACTTT; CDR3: CASSSTANSPLHF
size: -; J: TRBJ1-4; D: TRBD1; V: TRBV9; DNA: TGTGCCAGCAGCGTAGAGGGACAGGGGGCCAGAAAACTGTTTTTT; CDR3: CASSVEGQGARKLFF
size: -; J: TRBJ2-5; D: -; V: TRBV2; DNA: TGTGCCAGCACCACCCTGGGAGGAGAGACCCAGTACTTC; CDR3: CASTTLGGETQYF
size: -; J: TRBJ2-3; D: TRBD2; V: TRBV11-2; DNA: TGTGCCAGCAGCTTGGGCGGGAGGGCCGAAGATACGCAGTATTTT; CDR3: CASSLGGRAEDTQYF
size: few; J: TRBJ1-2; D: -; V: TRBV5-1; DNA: TGCGCCAGCAGCTTGGCCCGGGGAGGAGGTGGCTACACCTTC; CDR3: CASSLARGGGGYTF